One sample yielded the 26 T cell receptor beta chains listed below, sequenced in a study of blood T cell repertoires in COVID-19. Method: immunoSEQ multiplex PCR; TCRdb's copy keeps in-frame clones and lacks some. The table lists fewer than 500,000 clones, more than 85% of them singletons, with about 4.3% in the top ten. Material for sequencing was peripheral blood. Every receptor here comes from a young woman with acute or convalescent COVID-19.

This CDR3 reads CASSQVSRGEGSGNTIYF. For the CDR3, the DNA is TGCGCCAGCAGCCAAGTATCGCGGGGGGAGGGATCTGGAAACACCATATATTTT. The chain carries TRBV4-1 and TRBJ1-3, with D possibly being TRBD1 (5 bases). In germline, CDR1 is MGHRA, CDR2 YSYEKL. The CDR3 consists of 18 residues. Trimming removed 1 base at V and 1 base at J, with 17 bases between.

The chain uses TRBV6-5 and TRBJ2-7, with TRBD1 as a possible D gene (5 bases). The germline gives CDR1 MNHEY, CDR2 SVGAGI. The CDR3 is 15 residues long. V was pared by 6 bases and J by 5 bases, with 20 bases between. The CDR3 coding sequence is TGTGCCAGCAGCGCCTGGGGCTCTTTAACCCACGAGCAGTACTTC. Its protein product is CASSAWGSLTHEQYF.

This rearrangement joins TRBV23-1 to TRBJ2-7, with 8 bases fitting TRBD2. TRBV23-1 is an ORF, and what it does is uncertain. J gave up 1 base and V 4 bases, and 3 bases lay outside the gene matches. This CDR3 is 14 amino acids long. CDR3: CASSRTSLSYEQYF. The CDR3 DNA is TGCGCCAGCAGTCGGACTAGCTTATCCTACGAGCAGTACTTC.

The genes are TRBV11-2 and TRBJ1-6; 8 bases agree with TRBD1. Trimming took 5 bases from V and 6 from J; bases not matched to a gene: 9. This CDR3 has 16 residues. Germline loops: CDR1 SGHAT, CDR2 FQNNGV. CDR3 nucleotides: TGTGCCAGCAGCCATCGACAGGGGATAGCTAATTCACCCCTCCACTTT. The encoded protein is CASSHRQGIANSPLHF. Combining the CDR3 with reference TRBV11-2 and TRBJ1-6 gives the whole variable domain EAGVAQSPRYKIIEKRQSVAFWCNPISGHATLYWYQQILGQGPKLLIQFQNNGVVDDSQLPKDRFSAERLKGVDSTLKIQPAKLEDSAVYLCASSHRQGIANSPLHFGNGTRLTVT.

V usage is TRBV6-5 and J usage is TRBJ1-4; the D gene is possibly TRBD1 (5 bases). Germline assignment: CDR1 MNHEY and CDR2 SVGAGI. Trimming stripped 8 bases from V and 0 bases from J, with 13 bases between. This CDR3 region has 15 residues. DNA of the CDR3: TGTGCCAGCCGTATAACAGGCTCAACTAATGAAAAACTGTTTTTT. Its translation: CASRITGSTNEKLFF.

In its sample, this clone was seen once. The V call is TRBV7-9, the J call TRBJ2-1; TRBD2 matches at 9 bases. CDR3 length equals 18 residues. Germline V lookup: CDR1 SEHNR, CDR2 FQNEAQ (reference sequence). Trimming removed 5 bases from V and 5 bases from J; junction bases left unmatched: 16. For the CDR3, the DNA is TGTGCCAGCAGCCCCCGGGGTGGAAGCGGGGGGATCGACAATGAGCAGTTCTTC. Its translation is CASSPRGGSGGIDNEQFF. Complete variable domain (other parts from reference TRBV7-9 and TRBJ2-1): DTGVSQNPRHKITKRGQNVTFRCDPISEHNRLYWYRQTLGQGPEFLTYFQNEAQLEKSRLLSDRFSAERPKGSFSTLEIQRTEQGDSAMYLCASSPRGGSGGIDNEQFFGPGTRLTVL.

V is TRBV4-1 and J is TRBJ2-7, with D maybe TRBD1 (5 bases). This CDR3 has 12 residues. V was clipped by 6 bases and J by 5 bases, with 11 bases between them. The V gene's germline CDR1 is MGHRA and CDR2 YSYEKL. DNA for the CDR3: TGCGCCAGCAGGGGGCAGCTGGACGAGCAGTACTTC. Residues: CASRGQLDEQYF.

This clone was picked up one time. The rearrangement joins TRBV15 to TRBJ1-1, with a weak D call TRBD1 (5 bases). Germline-derived CDR1 and CDR2 are LNHNV and YYDKDF (reference sequence). V gave up 9 bases and J gave up 1 base, with 9 bases separating them. The CDR3 runs 12 residues. The CDR3 spells CATRRGNTEAFF. CDR3 coding DNA: TGTGCCACGCGGAGGGGGAACACTGAAGCTTTCTTT. Looking up the rest from reference TRBV15 and TRBJ1-1 gives the full variable domain: DAMVIQNPRYQVTQFGKPVTLSCSQTLNHNVMYWYQQKSSQAPKLLFHYYDKDFNNEADTPDNFQSRRPNTSFCFLDIRSPGLGDTAMYLCATRRGNTEAFFGQGTRLTVV.

The chain uses TRBV9 and TRBJ2-7; 8 bases line up with TRBD1. The V gene's germline CDR1 is SGDLS and CDR2 YYNGEE. The CDR3 has 14 residues. With V trimmed by 4 bases and J by 3 bases, 6 bases remained unmatched. In DNA, the CDR3 is TGTGCCAGCAGCCCGCGGACAGGGCTCTACGAGCAGTACTTC. It is translated as CASSPRTGLYEQYF.

V is TRBV29-1 and J is TRBJ2-3; the match to TRBD2 covers 7 bases. The ends lost 7 bases at V and 13 bases at J; junction bases unmatched: 8. The germline CDR1 and CDR2 sequences are SQVTM and ANQGSEA. The CDR3 spans 10 residues. The CDR3: CSASGVTEYF. CDR3 DNA sequence: TGCAGCGCTAGCGGTGTTACAGAGTATTTT.

This clone was detected once. The rearrangement joins TRBV19 to TRBJ1-4; 7 nucleotides line up with TRBD1. CDR1 and CDR2 from the germline V gene are LNHDA and SQIVND (reference sequence). This CDR3 comprises 15 residues. V was clipped by 9 bases and J by 5 bases; unmatched bases: 12. The CDR3 loop reads CASAAMGQSNEKLFF. CDR3 nucleotide sequence: TGTGCCAGCGCCGCCATGGGACAGTCAAATGAAAAACTGTTTTTT.

The rearrangement uses TRBV6-5 and TRBJ1-5; TRBD1 is a possible D gene (5 bases). Between the trimmed V and J ends, which lost 6 bases and 0 bases, there was a span of 12 bases. This CDR3 has 15 residues. Germline V gene sequence: CDR1 MNHEY, CDR2 SVGAGI. The DNA for the CDR3 is TGTGCCAGCAGACGAAAGCAGGGTAGCAATCAGCCCCAGCATTTT. It translates to CASRRKQGSNQPQHF.

CDR3: CSVSQGLSYEQYF. CDR3 nucleotides: TGCAGCGTGAGCCAGGGTCTGAGCTACGAGCAGTACTTC. The J gene is TRBJ2-7, the V gene TRBV29-1; D is perhaps TRBD1 (5 bases). Germline V CDR1 and CDR2: SQVTM, ANQGSEA. The CDR3 runs 13 residues. V was cut by 6 bases and J by 3 bases, with 15 bases left in between.

The J gene is TRBJ2-5, the V gene TRBV7-7; 7 positions agree with TRBD2. The CDR3 loop spans 15 amino acids. The germline gives CDR1 SSHAT, CDR2 FNYEAQ (reference sequence). J lost 1 base, V lost 1 base, and 3 bases had no gene match. As DNA, the CDR3 is TGTGCCAGCAGCTTAGAACTAGCGACCCAAGAGACCCAGTACTTC. Encoded protein: CASSLELATQETQYF.

The CDR3 DNA is TGTGCCAGTAGTATCGATCCAGGGGGTAATGAAGCTTTCTTT. Its protein is CASSIDPGGNEAFF. The chain has TRBV19 and TRBJ1-1, with 7 bases fitting TRBD1. This CDR3 has 14 amino acids. V trimming: 3 bases; J trimming: 7 bases; junction bases outside the gene matches: 8. CDR1 LNHDA and CDR2 SQIVND come from the germline V gene (reference sequence).

This clone was found a few times. This chain joins TRBV9 and TRBJ1-5; D remains unclear. This CDR3 spans 15 amino acids. Looked up from germline, CDR1 is SGDLS and CDR2 is YYNGEE. Trimming left V 3 bases short and J 4 bases short, with 14 bases between. The CDR3 DNA follows: TGTGCCAGCAGCGCTGGGGAGGTACGAAATCAGCCCCAGCATTTT. Residues: CASSAGEVRNQPQHF.

This rearrangement joins TRBV5-1 to TRBJ2-7; a weak D match, TRBD2 (5 bases). This CDR3 is built from 13 residues. Deletions cut 2 bases from V and 7 bases from J, with 13 bases between. The germline V gene has CDR1 SGHRS and CDR2 YFSETQ. The CDR3 nucleotides read TGCGCCAGCAGCTTCTTCGATTCGGGGGAGCAGTACTTC. It specifies CASSFFDSGEQYF.

The chain uses TRBV14 and TRBJ2-3; TRBD2 agrees at 11 bases. CDR1 is SGHDN and CDR2 is FVKESK in the germline V gene. The ends lost 1 base at V and 5 bases at J; junction bases unmatched: 8. CDR3 length: 17 residues. In nucleotides, the CDR3 is TGTGCCAGCAGCCAAGTCTCTCCTAGCGGGGGGATAGATACGCAGTATTTT. Translating it yields CASSQVSPSGGIDTQYF.

The gene calls are TRBV11-2 and TRBJ2-5; D is unresolved. This CDR3 contains 13 residues. The V end lost 5 bases, the J end lost 8 bases, and 15 bases lay between the germline ends. Germline V CDR1 and CDR2: SGHAT, FQNNGV. The CDR3 sequence: CASSERVPGTQYF. The CDR3 nucleotides read TGTGCCAGCAGCGAACGGGTCCCCGGAACCCAGTACTTC.

This CDR3 reads CASRYTTGRQDTQYF. DNA of the CDR3: TGCGCCAGCAGATACACGACAGGGAGGCAAGATACGCAGTATTTT. J is TRBJ2-3 and V is TRBV5-1; TRBD1 is a possible D gene (7 bases). The V and J ends lost 5 bases and 5 bases respectively, with 18 bases between them. The CDR3 runs to 15 residues. CDR1 is SGHRS, CDR2 YFSETQ, per germline. Filled out from reference TRBV5-1 and TRBJ2-3, the complete variable domain reads KAGVTQTPRYLIKTRGQQVTLSCSPISGHRSVSWYQQTPGQGLQFLFEYFSETQRNKGNFPGRFSGRQFSNSRSEMNVSTLELGDSALYLCASRYTTGRQDTQYFGPGTRLTVL.

This chain uses TRBV28 with TRBJ1-5; tentatively, D is TRBD1 (5 bases). Per germline, CDR1 MDHEN and CDR2 SYDVKM. The V end was cut by 8 bases, the J end by 4 bases, with 15 bases between. The CDR3 sequence is 14 residues long. The DNA of the CDR3 is TGTGCCAGCGTCGGGACTCGGGCAAATCAGCCCCAGCATTTT. Its protein is CASVGTRANQPQHF.

This clone has just a few counts. The chain joins TRBV12-5 to TRBJ1-5; 8 nucleotides align to TRBD1. CDR1 LGHNT and CDR2 FRNRAP come from the germline V gene. The V segment lost 0 bases and the J segment 8 bases; nucleotides outside the gene matches: 6. The CDR3 runs 15 residues. The CDR3 DNA follows: TGTGCTAGTGGTTTGGTACCAGGGGGCAAAGAGCCCCAGCATTTT. It yields the protein CASGLVPGGKEPQHF.

V usage is TRBV5-4 and J usage is TRBJ1-1, with D possibly TRBD1 on 5 matching bases. CDR3 size: 16 residues. CDR1 SGHNT and CDR2 YYREEE come from the germline V gene (reference sequence). Deletions cut 1 base from V and 0 bases from J, with 13 bases between. The CDR3 sequence is CASSLSGVPLNTEAFF. DNA for the CDR3: TGTGCCAGCAGCTTGTCGGGGGTCCCTTTGAACACTGAAGCTTTCTTT.

This clone was counted once. V usage is TRBV6-5 and J usage is TRBJ1-2, with D uncertain. This CDR3 is built from 14 residues. V lost 10 bases to trimming and J lost 0 bases, with 15 bases between them. Germline loops: CDR1 MNHEY, CDR2 SVGAGI. In DNA, the CDR3 is TGTGCCACCCATCGGAGACCAGCTAACTATGGCTACACCTTC. Protein product: CATHRRPANYGYTF.

This chain connects TRBV6-5 to TRBJ2-7; D is unclear. The CDR3 consists of 11 residues. Germline assignment: CDR1 MNHEY and CDR2 SVGAGI. V lost 7 bases to trimming and J lost 3 bases, with 7 bases between them. The CDR3 region is CASMTIYEQYF. The CDR3 DNA reads TGTGCCAGCATGACAATCTACGAGCAGTACTTC.

V usage is TRBV5-6 and J usage is TRBJ2-2, with 7 bases aligning to TRBD1. After removal of 0 bases from V and 4 bases from J, the junction contained 6 bases not matched to a gene. The CDR3 totals 16 residues. Germline V gene sequence: CDR1 SGHDT, CDR2 YYEEEE. CDR3 amino acids: CASSLVRQGSTGELFF. In DNA, the CDR3 is TGTGCCAGCAGCTTGGTGAGACAGGGTTCCACCGGGGAGCTGTTTTTT.